The sequence of this TCR beta chain was determined in a study of T cells after yellow fever vaccination (dated by TCRdb to between 2018 and 2021). Turning to the overall study: The SMART-Seq v4 Ultra Low Input RNA kit was used to prepare libraries from fractions with low cell numbers. To track T-cell clones before and after primary and booster YFV17D yellow fever vaccination, bulk TCR alpha and beta repertoires were sequenced longitudinally. Two healthy male donors made up the cohort, one aged 18 to 29 years and the other aged 30 to 40 years. Blood was collected at multiple timepoints before and after primary and secondary immunization, and bulk PBMC replicates and cell subsets were isolated. The investigation overall reported the following: After the booster, most clones that had expanded after primary vaccination were detected again (roughly 96% of CD4 and more than 85% of CD8), suggesting broad maintenance of memory. The secondary T-cell response was weaker than the primary response but faster, peaking on day 5 instead of day 15. A small share of clonotypes occurred in both CD4 and CD8 compartments, likely arising from convergent recombination. Because abundant contaminating clonotypes from the bulk population could be contained in FACS-sorted repertoires, computational filtering was required. The study included only two donors, which limits how far the findings can be generalized.

In its sample, this clonotype was seen a few times. Its cognate antigen has yet to be identified. No base quality information exists; no much larger clone differs at one position. Sequenced using an Illumina NovaSeq 6000. Synthesis of TCR cDNA relied on 5'RACE template switching, a step that introduced a universal primer site along with unique molecular identifiers. Priming of cDNA synthesis was performed from both the TCR alpha and TCR beta constant segments. Library amplification used two PCR steps, and the second PCR step added sample barcodes and sequencing adapters. Libraries were sequenced on Illumina HiSeq 2500 (2x100 bp) or NovaSeq (2x150 bp). The study's processing was this. MIGEC handled demultiplexing of reads and collapsing into UMI consensus sequences, while MiXCR performed V(D)J alignment. Clonotypes responding to the vaccine were identified with edgeR on replicate PBMC samples, with the criteria of FDR below 0.01 and a log2 fold change above 5 up to day 15. Each bulk clonotype was labeled CD4 or CD8 based on which sequenced repertoire, CD4 or CD8, contained the clonotype at higher abundance. TCRdb reanalyzed the raw reads on its own, using fastp at Q25 for trimming and MiXCR for clone calling, and kept in-frame beta chains. Rows matching on CDR3 protein sequence are summarized as one entry with the most common DNA and genes. The V and J calls shown here were made by TCRdb, not taken from the authors' results. This sample gives approximately 450,000 distinct CDR3 sequences in total; 18% of them show up just once. The ten largest clones take up 15% to 20% of the sample.

There are 14 amino acids in the CDR3, from cysteine to phenylalanine inclusive. Only CDR3 DNA is held: 42 bases, read in frame from base 1. V loses 7 bases at its end and J loses 3 bases; junction bases beyond the gene matches: 8. The CDR1 and CDR2 encoded by the germline V gene are SGHRS and YFSETQ. Read against the paper, the sample's treatment or condition label means: live attenuated yellow fever vaccine strain. At every blood-draw timepoint, two biological replicates of bulk PBMCs were collected. PBMCs were isolated from peripheral blood using a standard Ficoll-Paque protocol. TriZol was used to extract RNA from bulk PBMCs, from CD4 and CD8 fractions, and from dextramer-positive and dextramer-negative fractions.

The sequencing used PBMCs, collected before the yellow fever booster vaccination. The TCR originated in a young man who received the YFV17D yellow fever vaccine. In this chain, TRBV5-1 is recombined with TRBJ2-3; 7 of the junction bases match TRBD2. The CDR3: CASWRAGETDTQYF. Read as DNA, the sequence is TGCGCCAGCTGGAGGGCGGGGGAAACAGATACGCAGTATTTT.